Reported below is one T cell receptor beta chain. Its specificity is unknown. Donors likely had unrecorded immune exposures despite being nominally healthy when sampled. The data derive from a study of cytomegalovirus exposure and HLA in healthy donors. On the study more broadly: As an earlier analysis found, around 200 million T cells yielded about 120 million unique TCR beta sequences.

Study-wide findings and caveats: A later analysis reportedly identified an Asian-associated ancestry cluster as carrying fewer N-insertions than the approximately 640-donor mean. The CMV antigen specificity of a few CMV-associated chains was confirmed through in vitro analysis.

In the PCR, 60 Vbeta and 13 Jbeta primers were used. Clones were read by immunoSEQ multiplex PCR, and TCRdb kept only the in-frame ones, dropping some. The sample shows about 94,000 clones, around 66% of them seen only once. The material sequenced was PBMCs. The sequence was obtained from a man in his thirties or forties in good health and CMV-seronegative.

The CDR3 region is CASSVLAVRAADTQYF. The CDR3 DNA reads as TGTGCCAGCTCCGTTCTAGCGGTCAGGGCAGCAGATACGCAGTATTTT. The chain couples TRBV18 to TRBJ2-3; 7 bases align to TRBD2. The CDR3 has 16 amino acids. V lost 6 bases, J lost 4 bases, and 13 bases stayed unmatched. The V gene's germline CDR1 is KGHSH and CDR2 LQKENI.